This record concerns one TCR beta chain sequence. Data came from immunoSEQ multiplex PCR; TCRdb stores just in-frame clones and leaves some out. In the table there are around 210,000 clones, roughly 90% of which are singletons. CDR3 length: 16 amino acids. Per the germline V gene, CDR1 is SGHAT and CDR2 is FQNNGV. V gave up 3 bases and J gave up 3 bases, with 14 bases separating them. This specimen comes from a study of blood T cell repertoires in COVID-19. Turning to the study itself: Researchers got acute and convalescent COVID-19 samples from the United States, Italy and Spain. T cells, B-cell-depleted T cells, or PBMCs supplied cDNA or gDNA.

The sequencing sample was made of peripheral blood. The genes are TRBV11-2 and TRBJ2-2; D perhaps matches TRBD2 (5 bases). This clonotype was obtained from a woman between 70 and 85 years old with acute or convalescent COVID-19. The chain's CDR3 is CASSFSLIGDTGELFF. The DNA for the CDR3 is TGTGCCAGCAGCTTCAGTCTCATCGGGGACACCGGGGAGCTGTTTTTT.